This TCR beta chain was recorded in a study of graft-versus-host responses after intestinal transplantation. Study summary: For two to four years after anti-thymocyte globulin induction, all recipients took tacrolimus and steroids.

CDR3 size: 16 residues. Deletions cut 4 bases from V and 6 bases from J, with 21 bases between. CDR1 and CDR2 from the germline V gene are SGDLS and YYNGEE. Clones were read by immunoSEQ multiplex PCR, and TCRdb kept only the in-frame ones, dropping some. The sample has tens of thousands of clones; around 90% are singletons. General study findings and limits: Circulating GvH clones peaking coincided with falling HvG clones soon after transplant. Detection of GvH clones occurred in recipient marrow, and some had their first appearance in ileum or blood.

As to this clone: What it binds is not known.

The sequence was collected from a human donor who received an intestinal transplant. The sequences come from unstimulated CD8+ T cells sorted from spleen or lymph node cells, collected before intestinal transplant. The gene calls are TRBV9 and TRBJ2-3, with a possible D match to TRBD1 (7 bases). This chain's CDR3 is CASSPAGGWVSDTQYF. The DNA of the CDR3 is TGTGCCAGCAGCCCAGCAGGGGGGTGGGTATCTGATACGCAGTATTTT.